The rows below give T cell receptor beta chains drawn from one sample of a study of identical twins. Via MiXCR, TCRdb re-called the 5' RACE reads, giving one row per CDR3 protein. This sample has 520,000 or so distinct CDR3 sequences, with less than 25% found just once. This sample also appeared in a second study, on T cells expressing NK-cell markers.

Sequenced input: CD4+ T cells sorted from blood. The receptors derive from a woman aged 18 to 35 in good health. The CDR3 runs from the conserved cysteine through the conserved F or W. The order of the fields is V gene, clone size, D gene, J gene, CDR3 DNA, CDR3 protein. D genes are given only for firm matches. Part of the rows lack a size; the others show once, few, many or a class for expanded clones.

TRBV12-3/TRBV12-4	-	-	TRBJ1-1	TGTGCCAGCGTCGTTTGGGGGAACACTGAAGCTTTCTTT	CASVVWGNTEAFF
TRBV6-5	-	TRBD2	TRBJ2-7	TGTGCCAGCAGTTTCCTCTTGAGCGGGAGGCTGGGCGAGCAGTACTTC	CASSFLLSGRLGEQYF
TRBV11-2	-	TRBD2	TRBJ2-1	TGTGCCAGCAGGTTGGGGTCGGCTAGCGGGAGAGAAGCTTACAATGAGCAGTTCTTC	CASRLGSASGREAYNEQFF
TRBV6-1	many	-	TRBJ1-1	TGTGCCAGCATGCTCGGGGCTGGCACTGAAGCTTTCTTT	CASMLGAGTEAFF
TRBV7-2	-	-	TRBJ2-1	TGTGCCAGCAGCTTTGGCCTAGCGCGGCGCAATGAGCAGTTCTTC	CASSFGLARRNEQFF
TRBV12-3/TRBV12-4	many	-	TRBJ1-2	TGTGCCAGCAGTTTTACGACAGGTGTAAGCTACACCTTC	CASSFTTGVSYTF
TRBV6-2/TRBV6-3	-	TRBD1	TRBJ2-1	TGTGCCAGCAGTTACCCCGGGACAGGGGGGAGAAATGAGCAGTTCTTC	CASSYPGTGGRNEQFF
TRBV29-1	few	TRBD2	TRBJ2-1	TGCAGCGTTGGGCTAGCGGGGGACCTTAATGAGCAGTTCTTC	CSVGLAGDLNEQFF
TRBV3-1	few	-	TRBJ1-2	TGTGCCAGCAGCCACAGGGACCTATCGGCCTATGGCTACACCTTC	CASSHRDLSAYGYTF
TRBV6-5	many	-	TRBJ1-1	TGTGCCAGCAGTTTACGTCGGGGATTATCTGAAGCTTTCTTT	CASSLRRGLSEAFF
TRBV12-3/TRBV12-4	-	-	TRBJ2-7	TGTGCCAGCGGTCGCAGAACCTACGAGCAGTACTTC	CASGRRTYEQYF
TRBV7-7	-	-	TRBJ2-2	TGTGCCAGCAGCTTAAAGGGGATCGGGGAGCTGTTTTTT	CASSLKGIGELFF
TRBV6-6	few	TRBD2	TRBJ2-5	TGTGCCAGCAGCACGGGACTAGGAGAGACCCAGTACTTC	CASSTGLGETQYF
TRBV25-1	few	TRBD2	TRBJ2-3	TGTGCCAGCAGGGGTAGCGGGAGGGCCGCAGATACGCAGTATTTT	CASRGSGRAADTQYF
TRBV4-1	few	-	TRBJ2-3	TGCGCCAGCAGCCAACCCGGGGAGCCTAGCACAGATACGCAGTATTTT	CASSQPGEPSTDTQYF
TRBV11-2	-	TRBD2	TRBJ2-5	TGTGCCAGCAGCTTTCCGCGTTCACTCGGGCTAGCGGGAATACAAGAGACCCAGTACTTC	CASSFPRSLGLAGIQETQYF
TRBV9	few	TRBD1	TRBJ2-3	TGTGCCAGCAGCGTAGAGGGGGCAGGAGATACGCAGTATTTT	CASSVEGAGDTQYF
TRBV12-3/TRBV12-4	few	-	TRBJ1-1	TGTGCCAGCAGTTTCCGAGGGATCTCTGAAGCTTTCTTT	CASSFRGISEAFF
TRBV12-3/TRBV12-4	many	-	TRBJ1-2	TGTGCCAGCAGTTGGGGGCAGGGAGAAGGCTACACCTTC	CASSWGQGEGYTF
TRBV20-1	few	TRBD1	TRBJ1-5	TGCAGTGCTAGACTAGATACAGGGGGAAATCAGCCCCAGCATTTT	CSARLDTGGNQPQHF
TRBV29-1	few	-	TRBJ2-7	TGCAGCGCCCGAAAGACAGGAACCTACGAGCAGTACTTC	CSARKTGTYEQYF
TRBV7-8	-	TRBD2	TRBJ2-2	TGTGCCAGCAGCTTAGGATGGCTAGCGGGGGCCGGGGAGCTGTTTTTT	CASSLGWLAGAGELFF
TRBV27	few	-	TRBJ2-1	TGTGCCAGCACCTCCGTCGGACGGATATACAATGAGCAGTTCTTC	CASTSVGRIYNEQFF
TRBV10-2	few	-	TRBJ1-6	TGCGCCAGCAGGACTACGAGGGGGGGAACACCCCTCCACTTT	CASRTTRGGTPLHF
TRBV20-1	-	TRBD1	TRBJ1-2	TGCAGTGCTGGGACAGGGGGGGACTATGGCTACACCTTC	CSAGTGGDYGYTF
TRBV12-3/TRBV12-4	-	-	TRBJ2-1	TGTGCCAGCAGTATCGGGGAGCAGTTCTTC	CASSIGEQFF
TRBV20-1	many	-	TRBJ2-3	TGCAGTGCCACTCGGTCGAGCGTAAAAGATACGCAGTATTTT	CSATRSSVKDTQYF
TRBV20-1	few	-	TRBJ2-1	TGCAGTGCTAGAGATCCGATAGGGAGGCTCAATGAGCAGTTCTTC	CSARDPIGRLNEQFF
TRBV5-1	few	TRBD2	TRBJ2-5	TGCGCCAGCAGCTTGCTTTCCGGACTAGCCTCGGAGACCCAGTACTTC	CASSLLSGLASETQYF
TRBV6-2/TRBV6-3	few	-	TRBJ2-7	TGTGCCAGCAGTTCGCCGGACCTCGGGTTCTACGAGCAGTACTTC	CASSSPDLGFYEQYF
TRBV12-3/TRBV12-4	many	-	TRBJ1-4	TGTGCCAGCAAGCGACAGCCTAATGAAAAACTGTTTTTT	CASKRQPNEKLFF
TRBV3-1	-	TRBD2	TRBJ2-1	TGTGCCAGCAGCCTCACCAATCTAGCGGGCGAGCAGTTCTTC	CASSLTNLAGEQFF
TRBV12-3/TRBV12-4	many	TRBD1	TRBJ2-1	TGTGCCAGCAGAAGACAGGGGGCCTACAATGAGCAGTTCTTC	CASRRQGAYNEQFF
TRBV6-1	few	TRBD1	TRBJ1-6	TGTGCCAGCAGACCAGGACAGGGAAGTAATTCACCCCTCCACTTT	CASRPGQGSNSPLHF
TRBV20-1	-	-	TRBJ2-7	TGCAGTGCTAGAGGGGACCCGACGGAGGAGCAGTACTTC	CSARGDPTEEQYF
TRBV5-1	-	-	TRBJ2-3	TGCGCCAGCAGCTCCCAGGGCTCAGATACGCAGTATTTT	CASSSQGSDTQYF
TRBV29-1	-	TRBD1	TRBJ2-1	TGCAGCGTTGAAGGGGACAGGGTTTATAATGAGCAGTTCTTC	CSVEGDRVYNEQFF
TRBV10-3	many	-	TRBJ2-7	TGTGCCATCAGTGAAGGGTACGAGCAGTACTTC	CAISEGYEQYF
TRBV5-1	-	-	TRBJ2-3	TGCGCCAGCAGCTTGAGACCGCTCAACACAGATACGCAGTATTTT	CASSLRPLNTDTQYF
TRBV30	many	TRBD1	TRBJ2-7	TGTGCCTGGAGTGGACAGGGCCCCGGGTACTTC	CAWSGQGPGYF
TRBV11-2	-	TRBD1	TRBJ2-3	TGTGCCAGCAGCTGGACAGGGGGCGCGAGTCGGAACACAGATACGCAGTATTTT	CASSWTGGASRNTDTQYF
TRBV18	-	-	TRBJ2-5	TGTGCCAGCTCACCACGAACCGGGGCGGAGACCCAGTACTTC	CASSPRTGAETQYF
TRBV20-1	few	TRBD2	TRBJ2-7	TGCAGTGCTAGATGGAGCGGGGGTTCCTACGAGCAGTACTTC	CSARWSGGSYEQYF
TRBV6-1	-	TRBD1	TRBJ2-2	TGTGCCAGCAGTCAGGGGGACCATAACACCGGGGAGCTGTTTTTT	CASSQGDHNTGELFF
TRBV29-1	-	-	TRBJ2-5	TGCAGCGTAGTTGAGGGGTCCCTTGCTGAGACCCAGTACTTC	CSVVEGSLAETQYF
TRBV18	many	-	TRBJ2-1	TGTGCCAGCAGCCCCCGTCTTAGCTCCTACAATGAGCAGTTCTTC	CASSPRLSSYNEQFF
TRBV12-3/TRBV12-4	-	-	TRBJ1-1	TGTGCCAGCAGTTGGTATGCCACTGAAGCTTTCTTT	CASSWYATEAFF
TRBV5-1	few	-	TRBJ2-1	TGCGCCAGCAGCTTCGCAAATGAGCAGTTCTTC	CASSFANEQFF